The next 12 T cell receptor beta chains were all read from a single sample in a study of T cells in Graves' hyperthyroidism and ophthalmopathy. RNA transcripts were the template for amplifying TCR beta CDR3 regions. RT-PCR in the first round (using the HTBI primer set) targeted the TCR CDR3. TCRdb fed the multiplex PCR reads into MiXCR, producing one record per CDR3 protein. This sample has about 180,000 distinct CDR3 sequences, with approximately 17% found just once. Sequenced material: blood. The receptor set was obtained from a woman between 50 and 59 years old with Graves' hyperthyroidism.

This clonotype was counted ten times or more. The chain combines TRBV5-8 with TRBJ2-1; no firm D call. The CDR3 loop spans 16 amino acids. V lost 6 bases and J 0 bases, leaving 16 bases between the germline ends. From germline, CDR1 is SGHTS and CDR2 YDEGEE. The CDR3, as DNA: TGTGCCAGCATCTTAGCCGGCAGGACCTCCTACAATGAGCAGTTCTTC. This sequence encodes CASILAGRTSYNEQFF. The whole variable domain, filled in from reference TRBV5-8 and TRBJ2-1, reads EAGVTQSPTHLIKTRGQQATLRCSPISGHTSVYWYQQALGLGLQFLLWYDEGEERNRGNFPPRFSGRQFPNYSSELNVNALELEDSALYLCASILAGRTSYNEQFFGPGTRLTVL.

On this clonotype: Just one base apart from a much larger clone, this may be a read error. The chain is built from TRBV5-1 and TRBJ2-6, with 7 nucleotides matching TRBD1. The length of the CDR3 is 18 residues. Germline V gives CDR1 SGHRS, CDR2 YFSETQ. CDR3 DNA sequence: TGCGTCAGCAGCTTGGCCAGGCCAGGGGGTTCTGGGGCCAACGTCCTGACTTTC. This gives the protein CVSSLARPGGSGANVLTF. The complete variable domain, with remaining parts taken from reference TRBV5-1 and TRBJ2-6, reads KAGVTQTPRYLIKTRGQQVTLSCSPISGHRSVSWYQQTPGQGLQFLFEYFSETQRNKGNFPGRFSGRQFSNSRSEMNVSTLELGDSALYLCVSSLARPGGSGANVLTFGAGSRLTVL.

This clonotype was seen a handful of times. A much larger clone differs from this one at a single base, so this may be a read error. V and J are TRBV6-1 and TRBJ1-6, with a possible D match to TRBD1 (6 bases). The CDR3 sequence is 14 residues long. Trimming stripped 5 bases from V and 9 bases from J, with 14 bases between. Per germline, CDR1 MNHNS and CDR2 SASEGT. CDR3 region: CASSQQRGSSPLHF. CDR3 nucleotides: TGTGCCAGCAGTCAACAAAGGGGGAGTTCACCCCTCCACTTT.

This clonotype occurred a few times. The chain uses TRBV27 and TRBJ2-1; 11 positions agree with TRBD2. Germline V lookup: CDR1 MNHEY, CDR2 SMNVEV (reference sequence). The CDR3 spans 15 residues. The junction had 4 bases not matched to a gene; V was cut back by 2 bases and J by 7 bases. The DNA for the CDR3 is TGTGCCAGCAGTTTAATAGCGGGGGGGCCTAATGAGCAGTTCTTC. Encoded protein: CASSLIAGGPNEQFF.

This clonotype was seen at least ten times. This chain uses TRBV10-3 with TRBJ1-6, with 8 bases identical to TRBD1. The CDR3 has 16 residues. J was trimmed by 7 bases and V by 2 bases; bases with no gene match: 7. The germline CDR1 and CDR2 sequences are ENHRY and SYGVKD. CDR3: CAISEGPGTGNSPLHF. In nucleotides, the CDR3 is TGTGCCATCAGTGAGGGTCCCGGGACAGGAAATTCACCCCTCCACTTT.

The chain combines TRBV5-6 with TRBJ1-1; 8 bases align to TRBD1. The V gene's germline CDR1 is SGHDT and CDR2 YYEEEE. The CDR3 sequence is 16 residues long. V was clipped by 4 bases and J by 3 bases; unmatched bases: 11. This CDR3 is CASSHPMATGDTEAFF. The CDR3 DNA follows: TGTGCCAGCAGCCACCCTATGGCGACAGGGGACACTGAAGCTTTCTTT.

This clonotype occurred many times. V is TRBV12-3 or TRBV12-4 and J is TRBJ2-7; D tentatively reads TRBD1 or TRBD2 (6 bases each). The V gene lost 5 bases and the J gene lost 4 bases, with 15 bases spanning the gap. The CDR3 runs 14 residues. As DNA, the CDR3 is TGTGCCAGCAGTAACCGGGGGCCGTCATACGAGCAGTACTTC. Translated: CASSNRGPSYEQYF.

The sample holds many counts of this clonotype. The chain employs TRBV19 and TRBJ1-5, with a weak D call TRBD1 (5 bases). The CDR3 extends over 16 amino acids. The germline V gene encodes CDR1 LNHDA and CDR2 SQIVND (reference sequence). V was cut by 0 bases and J by 1 base, with 10 bases left in between. Here the CDR3 reads CASSIEEGPSNQPQHF. CDR3 coding DNA: TGTGCCAGTAGTATAGAGGAGGGGCCGAGCAATCAGCCCCAGCATTTT.

This clonotype was detected only a few times. V is TRBV19 and J is TRBJ1-6; D not certain. V was clipped by 1 base and J by 9 bases, with 10 bases between them. This CDR3 contains 14 residues. In germline, CDR1 is LNHDA, CDR2 SQIVND (reference sequence). The CDR3 region has the DNA TGTGCCAGTAGTATAGGAGTACAAAGTTCACCCCTCCACTTT. As protein: CASSIGVQSSPLHF.

This clonotype was counted between two and nine times. A much larger clone is a single base away; this may be a read error. The chain recombines TRBV5-1 with TRBJ2-2; D remains ambiguous. V lost 0 bases and J lost 6, with 6 bases in between. CDR1 is SGHRS and CDR2 is YFSETQ in the germline V gene. CDR3 size: 13 residues. The CDR3 region is CASSLVLAGELFF. The CDR3 coding sequence is TGCGCCAGCAGCTTGGTACTGGCCGGGGAGCTGTTTTTT.

V usage is TRBV4-3 and J usage is TRBJ1-1, with a weak D call TRBD1 (6 bases). V was trimmed by 0 bases and J by 0 bases, leaving 11 bases between them. The CDR3 runs to 16 residues. Germline V lookup: CDR1 LGHNA, CDR2 YSLEER. The CDR3 region has the DNA TGCGCCAGCAGCCAAGACGCGGACAGACTGAACACTGAAGCTTTCTTT. Translating it yields CASSQDADRLNTEAFF.

Many counts were recorded for this clonotype. The chain links TRBV12-3 or TRBV12-4 to TRBJ2-1; tentatively, D is TRBD2 (6 bases). The CDR3 contains 14 residues. The V and J ends lost 6 bases and 0 bases respectively, with 9 bases between them. In DNA form, the CDR3 reads TGTGCCAGCAGCTCCGGGGGCTCCTACAATGAGCAGTTCTTC. This encodes CASSSGGSYNEQFF.